A selection of T cell receptor beta chains follows, all from one sample in a study of T cell responses to AZD1222 COVID-19 vaccine. The repertoire was sequenced with immunoSEQ multiplex PCR; TCRdb's copy has only in-frame clones and lacks some. The sample holds 120,000 to 150,000 clones, roughly nine tenths seen once. The material sequenced was peripheral blood, taken 28 days after the second AZD1222 dose. Every receptor here comes from an adult who received the AZD1222 COVID-19 vaccine. Both conserved end residues are part of each CDR3. A D gene is named only where the DNA matches it firmly. Clone size is stated in some rows and not others, as once, few, many or a class when expanded.

>TRBJ2-1|TRBV2|.|.
TGTGCCAGCAGTGAAGCGGGGAGCTCCTACAATGAGCAGTTCTTC
CASSEAGSSYNEQFF
>TRBJ2-7|TRBV29-1|.|.
TGCAGCGTTGAAATACATCCAAGGGACGCAAGGCCGGGGCAGTACTTC
CSVEIHPRDARPGQYF
>TRBJ2-3|TRBV27|.|.
TGTGCCAGCAGTTTATCAAATCCAGGACGCACAGATACGCAGTATTTT
CASSLSNPGRTDTQYF
>TRBJ2-5|TRBV30|.|.
TGTGCCTGGAGGGAAAACAGGGAGAGCAGAGAGACCCAGTACTTC
CAWRENRESRETQYF
>TRBJ2-3|TRBV3-1/TRBV3-2|.|.
TGTGCCAGCAGCATTACCGGGCAGATTTCTCCGGCAGATACGCAGTATTTT
CASSITGQISPADTQYF
>TRBJ1-5|TRBV3-1/TRBV3-2|.|.
TGTGCCAGCAGCCTCCGGGGAAGGAGCAATCAGCCCCAGCATTTT
CASSLRGRSNQPQHF
>TRBJ2-1|TRBV3-1/TRBV3-2|.|.
TGTGCCAGCAGTGAGAGACTAAACAATGAGCAGTTCTTC
CASSERLNNEQFF
>TRBJ1-5|TRBV2|.|.
TGTGCCAGCAGTGTGTACAGGAGCAATCAGCCCCAGCATTTT
CASSVYRSNQPQHF
>TRBJ2-7|TRBV6-2/TRBV6-3|.|.
TGTGCCAGCAGCGGTCCGGGGGCCTATTCCTACGAGCAGTACTTC
CASSGPGAYSYEQYF
>TRBJ2-3|TRBV5-6|.|.
TGTGCCAGCAGCCCCGGGAGCACAGATACGCAGTATTTT
CASSPGSTDTQYF
>TRBJ2-5|TRBV20-1|TRBD2|.
TGCAGTGCTAGTAAACGCGGGGGGGCGGGAGAGACCCAGTACTTC
CSASKRGGAGETQYF
>TRBJ1-1|TRBV6-5|.|.
TGTGCCAGCAGTTATAGCTTTAGAGCTAGAGCTTTCTTT
CASSYSFRARAFF
>TRBJ1-2|TRBV19|TRBD1|few
TGTGCCAGTAGTATACCCAGGGGGCGCGGCTATGGCTACACCTTC
CASSIPRGRGYGYTF
>TRBJ2-7|TRBV6-5|.|.
TGTGCCAGTCGGCCGGGGGGCGGGCTTTACGAGCAGTACTTC
CASRPGGGLYEQYF
>TRBJ2-5|TRBV6-2/TRBV6-3|.|.
TGTGCCAGCAGTTTCGTAAATCAAGAGACCCAGTACTTC
CASSFVNQETQYF
>TRBJ1-1|TRBV6-4|.|.
TGTGCCAGCAGCGCTTCGACAGAGCCGAACACTGAAGCTTTCTTT
CASSASTEPNTEAFF
>TRBJ1-3|TRBV5-1|TRBD1|.
TGCGCCAGCAGCTTGGAACCGGGACAGGGTCCCCATTTT
CASSLEPGQGPHF
>TRBJ2-3|TRBV11-2|.|.
TGTGCCAGCAGCCAACTAGGGCCGCAGGGAGATACGCAGTATTTT
CASSQLGPQGDTQYF
>TRBJ1-3|TRBV4-3|.|.
TGCGCCAGCAGCCAAGGGGGCCTCACAGGGCCCGGAAACACCATATATTTT
CASSQGGLTGPGNTIYF
>TRBJ2-1|TRBV7-3|TRBD2|.
TGTGCCAGCAGCGGGACTAGCGGGAGGGCCACTGAGCAGTTCTTC
CASSGTSGRATEQFF
>TRBJ2-2|TRBV19|TRBD2|.
TGTGCCAGTAGTACCTTGACTAGCAGATACACCGGGGAGCTGTTTTTT
CASSTLTSRYTGELFF
>TRBJ1-1|TRBV24-1|.|.
TGTGCCACCAGTGGGGGCGAGAACACTGAAGCTTTCTTT
CATSGGENTEAFF
>TRBJ2-3|TRBV7-9|.|.
TGTGCCAGCAGCTTCTCCACAGATACGCAGTATTTT
CASSFSTDTQYF
>TRBJ1-1|TRBV5-4|.|.
TGTGCCAGCACCAACCAGGGGAGGGCTGAAGCTTTCTTT
CASTNQGRAEAFF
>TRBJ1-6|TRBV6-5|.|.
TGTGCCAGCAGTTACTCGAAGGGTTACAATTCACCCCTCCACTTT
CASSYSKGYNSPLHF
>TRBJ1-1|TRBV30|.|.
TGTGCCTGGAGGGATCTTTTACGGGGGACTGAAGCTTTCTTT
CAWRDLLRGTEAFF
>TRBJ2-1|TRBV3-1/TRBV3-2|TRBD2|.
TGTGCCAGCAGCCAAGATCCCCTAGCGGGAAACAATGAGCAGTTCTTC
CASSQDPLAGNNEQFF
>TRBJ2-3|TRBV10-3|.|once
TGTGCCATCAGTGAGGCAGGGGGGGGCACAGATACGCAGTATTTT
CAISEAGGGTDTQYF
>TRBJ2-5|TRBV19|.|.
TGTGCCAGTAGTATAGCCTCAGGAAAAGAGACCCAGTACTTC
CASSIASGKETQYF
>TRBJ2-4|TRBV18|.|.
TGTGCCAGCTCACCAGCGGTGTCCGGGACCAAAAACATTCAGTACTTC
CASSPAVSGTKNIQYF